The rows below give T cell receptor beta chains drawn from one sample of a study of identical twins. TCRdb redid the calling of the 5' RACE reads with MiXCR, one entry per CDR3 protein. The sample includes about 100,000 distinct CDR3 sequences, less than 6.5% of them seen just once. The sample was memory T cells sorted from blood. These receptors all stem from a woman between 50 and 59 years old in good health. CDR3s include the opening cysteine and the closing phenylalanine or tryptophan. Fields, in order: D gene, J gene, clone size, V gene, CDR3 DNA, CDR3 protein. The D gene is left open where the match is weak. Where a row states a size, it is once, few, many or the class of an expanded clone; other rows omit it.

D gene: -; J gene: TRBJ1-1; clone size: many; V gene: TRBV6-1; CDR3 DNA: TGTGCCAGCAGTGAAATCCAGGGCACTGAAGCTTTCTTT; CDR3 protein: CASSEIQGTEAFF
D gene: TRBD1; J gene: TRBJ1-1; clone size: few; V gene: TRBV5-5; CDR3 DNA: TGTGCCACCAAGCGGGGATCGGACAGGGTTAACACTGAAGCTTTCTTT; CDR3 protein: CATKRGSDRVNTEAFF
D gene: -; J gene: TRBJ1-5; clone size: -; V gene: TRBV7-2; CDR3 DNA: TGTGCCAGCAGCTCGGCGGATCAGCCCCAGCATTTT; CDR3 protein: CASSSADQPQHF
D gene: TRBD1; J gene: TRBJ1-5; clone size: many; V gene: TRBV7-8; CDR3 DNA: TGTGCCAGCAGCCCGCGGACAGGGGACCCTGATCAGCCCCAGCATTTT; CDR3 protein: CASSPRTGDPDQPQHF
D gene: -; J gene: TRBJ1-4; clone size: many; V gene: TRBV7-8; CDR3 DNA: TGTGCCAGCAGCTTAACGGGGACTTATAATGAAAAACTGTTTTTT; CDR3 protein: CASSLTGTYNEKLFF
D gene: -; J gene: TRBJ2-1; clone size: many; V gene: TRBV29-1; CDR3 DNA: TGCAGCGTTGGAGTGGGTAGAAGTGAGCAGTTCTTC; CDR3 protein: CSVGVGRSEQFF
D gene: -; J gene: TRBJ1-4; clone size: -; V gene: TRBV6-5; CDR3 DNA: TGTGCCAGCAGTGCGATCAGGGGTGATGAAAAACTGTTTTTT; CDR3 protein: CASSAIRGDEKLFF
D gene: TRBD2; J gene: TRBJ2-3; clone size: -; V gene: TRBV29-1; CDR3 DNA: TGCAGCGTCCGGAGCGGGAGCGGGTATACGCAGTATTTT; CDR3 protein: CSVRSGSGYTQYF
D gene: -; J gene: TRBJ1-1; clone size: few; V gene: TRBV30; CDR3 DNA: TGTGCCTGGATATGGGGGCGTGGGAGAACTGAAGCTTTCTTT; CDR3 protein: CAWIWGRGRTEAFF
D gene: TRBD1; J gene: TRBJ1-1; clone size: few; V gene: TRBV28; CDR3 DNA: TGTGCCAGCAGCCGGACAGGGGGTTCTGAAGCTTTCTTT; CDR3 protein: CASSRTGGSEAFF
D gene: -; J gene: TRBJ2-3; clone size: few; V gene: TRBV28; CDR3 DNA: TGTGCCAGCATCGGCGACACAGATACGCAGTATTTT; CDR3 protein: CASIGDTDTQYF
D gene: TRBD1; J gene: TRBJ2-1; clone size: many; V gene: TRBV5-1; CDR3 DNA: TGCGCCAGCAGCTTGGAGGGACCGGGACAGGGGGCCAATGAGCAGTTCTTC; CDR3 protein: CASSLEGPGQGANEQFF
D gene: -; J gene: TRBJ1-1; clone size: many; V gene: TRBV28; CDR3 DNA: TGTGCCAGCAGCTCGACAGCCATGAACACTGAAGCTTTCTTT; CDR3 protein: CASSSTAMNTEAFF
D gene: -; J gene: TRBJ2-1; clone size: many; V gene: TRBV3-1; CDR3 DNA: TGTGCCAGCCGGAAAGCGGAACTGTACAATGAGCAGTTCTTC; CDR3 protein: CASRKAELYNEQFF
D gene: -; J gene: TRBJ1-2; clone size: few; V gene: TRBV9; CDR3 DNA: TGTGCCAGCAGCGTAGAACAGAACTATGGCTACACCTTC; CDR3 protein: CASSVEQNYGYTF
D gene: -; J gene: TRBJ1-2; clone size: many; V gene: TRBV7-2; CDR3 DNA: TGTGCCAGCAGCTTAGGACCGCCGAATGGCTACACCTTC; CDR3 protein: CASSLGPPNGYTF
D gene: -; J gene: TRBJ2-1; clone size: many; V gene: TRBV20-1; CDR3 DNA: TGCAGTGCTAGTTCGGTGGGAGTTGAAGGCTCCTACAATGAGCAGTTCTTC; CDR3 protein: CSASSVGVEGSYNEQFF
D gene: -; J gene: TRBJ1-4; clone size: many; V gene: TRBV7-9; CDR3 DNA: TGTGCCAGCAGCTCCGGGGGAACTGAAAAACTGTTTTTT; CDR3 protein: CASSSGGTEKLFF
D gene: -; J gene: TRBJ1-1; clone size: many; V gene: TRBV12-3/TRBV12-4; CDR3 DNA: TGTGCCAGCAGCCAGACCGGGGGCCTGAACACTGAAGCTTTCTTT; CDR3 protein: CASSQTGGLNTEAFF
D gene: TRBD2; J gene: TRBJ2-1; clone size: many; V gene: TRBV19; CDR3 DNA: TGTGCCAGTAGACCGGGACTAGCGGGAGGGCTCAAATCCTCCTACAATGAGCAGTTCTTC; CDR3 protein: CASRPGLAGGLKSSYNEQFF
D gene: -; J gene: TRBJ2-6; clone size: -; V gene: TRBV7-9; CDR3 DNA: TGTGCCAGCAGCAACAGCAGCTCTGGGGCCAACGTCCTGACTTTC; CDR3 protein: CASSNSSSGANVLTF
D gene: TRBD1; J gene: TRBJ1-3; clone size: few; V gene: TRBV11-2; CDR3 DNA: TGTGCCAGCAGCCTCGGACAGGGGGGAAACACCATATATTTT; CDR3 protein: CASSLGQGGNTIYF
D gene: -; J gene: TRBJ2-7; clone size: many; V gene: TRBV7-2; CDR3 DNA: TGTGCCAGCAGCTTATCAGCCGGGACGTCCTACGAGCAGTACTTC; CDR3 protein: CASSLSAGTSYEQYF
D gene: -; J gene: TRBJ2-1; clone size: many; V gene: TRBV19; CDR3 DNA: TGTGCCAGTAGTATAGGGCGGGCAAGGAATGAGCAGTTCTTC; CDR3 protein: CASSIGRARNEQFF
D gene: TRBD1; J gene: TRBJ1-5; clone size: many; V gene: TRBV29-1; CDR3 DNA: TGCAGCGCGGGACAGTTCAATCAGCCCCAGCATTTT; CDR3 protein: CSAGQFNQPQHF
D gene: TRBD2; J gene: TRBJ2-1; clone size: many; V gene: TRBV20-1; CDR3 DNA: TGCAGTGCTCTGCCCGCTAGCGGGACATACAATGAGCAGTTCTTC; CDR3 protein: CSALPASGTYNEQFF
D gene: -; J gene: TRBJ1-2; clone size: many; V gene: TRBV12-3/TRBV12-4; CDR3 DNA: TGTGCCAGCAGTCCTTCCGTGACGGGTCCTAACTATGGCTACACCTTC; CDR3 protein: CASSPSVTGPNYGYTF
D gene: -; J gene: TRBJ1-4; clone size: few; V gene: TRBV6-5; CDR3 DNA: TGTGCCAGCAGTTCTCCCCGATCGGGGGAAAAACTGTTTTTT; CDR3 protein: CASSSPRSGEKLFF
D gene: TRBD1; J gene: TRBJ2-7; clone size: -; V gene: TRBV11-1; CDR3 DNA: TGTGCCAGCAGCCCCGGCGACAGGGACGAGCAGTACTTC; CDR3 protein: CASSPGDRDEQYF
D gene: TRBD2; J gene: TRBJ2-1; clone size: many; V gene: TRBV3-1; CDR3 DNA: TGTGCCAGCAGCCAAGATTCTAGCGGCCACAATGAGCAGTTCTTC; CDR3 protein: CASSQDSSGHNEQFF
D gene: -; J gene: TRBJ2-4; clone size: many; V gene: TRBV13; CDR3 DNA: TGTGCCAGCAGCCAATTACAGGGAAGGGAAAACATTCAGTACTTC; CDR3 protein: CASSQLQGRENIQYF
D gene: -; J gene: TRBJ2-3; clone size: few; V gene: TRBV4-2; CDR3 DNA: TGTGCCAGCAGCCCCCGAGAGTCGGTCGGTCAGGGAGATACGCAGTATTTT; CDR3 protein: CASSPRESVGQGDTQYF